A selection of T cell receptor beta chains follows, all from one sample in a study of blood T cells in healthy people across ages. TCRdb fed the 5' RACE reads into MiXCR, producing one record per CDR3 protein. The table lists approximately 600,000 distinct CDR3 sequences, roughly 53% of them singletons. The specimen sequenced was blood. The origin of the receptors is a man aged 55 to 69 in good health. Each CDR3 is given with its conserved first and last residue. Rows may omit the clone size; those that give it use once, few, many or a size class.

v_call	j_call	clone_size	cdr3_aa
TRBV5-1	TRBJ2-1	NA	CASSLGTRDGEQFF
TRBV7-7	TRBJ2-3	NA	CASSTSPGDTQYF
TRBV5-1	TRBJ2-3	NA	CASSLERTSTDTQYF
TRBV12-3/TRBV12-4	TRBJ2-3	NA	CASSLADRLSTDTQYF
TRBV29-1	TRBJ2-7	NA	CSVEVARREQYF
TRBV21-1	TRBJ2-1	NA	CASSTTGQGAGEQFF
TRBV6-1	TRBJ2-5	NA	CASTWNNEQYF
TRBV4-2	TRBJ2-3	once	CASSQWGGGVSTDTQYF
TRBV20-1	TRBJ2-5	NA	CSVRKGAWETQYF
TRBV29-1	TRBJ1-2	few	CSVYQGAPYGYTF
TRBV4-1	TRBJ2-5	many	CASSQEDSGGARETQYF
TRBV7-2	TRBJ1-1	NA	CASSLVTGAGDEAFF
TRBV18	TRBJ2-5	NA	CASSPPQEGRETQYF
TRBV4-1	TRBJ2-7	NA	CASSHRDRGIGSYEQYF
TRBV3-1	TRBJ2-7	NA	CASSPTFTSYEQYF